This T cell receptor (beta chain) was identified during a study of CD8 T cells in Susac syndrome. V lost 4 bases, J lost 7 bases, and 8 bases lay in between. Per germline, CDR1 SGHRS and CDR2 YFSETQ. This CDR3 contains 12 residues. It was with random hexamers that roughly 0.5 to 1 ug RNA was reverse transcribed. The amplification used immunoSEQ multiplex PCR on TCR beta CDR3; it spanned 54 Vbeta and 13 Jbeta. TCRdb recomputed calls from the immunoSEQ multiplex PCR reads with MiXCR, one row per CDR3 protein. The table shows roughly 400,000 distinct CDR3 sequences, with approximately 85% occurring only once. Sequencing of TCR beta was performed on blood CD8+ and CD4+ T cells. The multiple sclerosis control group comprised treatment-naive patients with stable or active relapsing-remitting disease. FACS was used to enrich TEMRA cells, whereas the CD8+ and CD4+ T cells were obtained by negative isolation.

The rearrangement uses TRBV5-1 and TRBJ2-2; D unclear. This receptor was obtained from a human donor with multiple sclerosis. The specimen was CD8+ T cells from PBMCs. The CDR3 spells CASSAENGELFF. In DNA form, the CDR3 reads TGCGCCAGCAGCGCCGAAAACGGGGAGCTGTTTTTT.